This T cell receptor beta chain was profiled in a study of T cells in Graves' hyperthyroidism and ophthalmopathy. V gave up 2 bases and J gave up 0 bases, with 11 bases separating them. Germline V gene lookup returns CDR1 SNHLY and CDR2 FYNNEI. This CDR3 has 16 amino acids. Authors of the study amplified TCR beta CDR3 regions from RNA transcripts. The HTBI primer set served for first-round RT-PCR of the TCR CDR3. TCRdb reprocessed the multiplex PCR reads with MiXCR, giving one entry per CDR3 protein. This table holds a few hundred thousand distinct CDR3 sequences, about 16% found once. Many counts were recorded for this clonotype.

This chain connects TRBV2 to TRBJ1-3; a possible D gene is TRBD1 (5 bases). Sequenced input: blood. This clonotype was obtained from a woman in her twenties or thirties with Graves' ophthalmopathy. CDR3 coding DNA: TGTGCCAGCAGTGAACAGGGACCCTACTCTGGAAACACCATATATTTT. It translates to CASSEQGPYSGNTIYF.